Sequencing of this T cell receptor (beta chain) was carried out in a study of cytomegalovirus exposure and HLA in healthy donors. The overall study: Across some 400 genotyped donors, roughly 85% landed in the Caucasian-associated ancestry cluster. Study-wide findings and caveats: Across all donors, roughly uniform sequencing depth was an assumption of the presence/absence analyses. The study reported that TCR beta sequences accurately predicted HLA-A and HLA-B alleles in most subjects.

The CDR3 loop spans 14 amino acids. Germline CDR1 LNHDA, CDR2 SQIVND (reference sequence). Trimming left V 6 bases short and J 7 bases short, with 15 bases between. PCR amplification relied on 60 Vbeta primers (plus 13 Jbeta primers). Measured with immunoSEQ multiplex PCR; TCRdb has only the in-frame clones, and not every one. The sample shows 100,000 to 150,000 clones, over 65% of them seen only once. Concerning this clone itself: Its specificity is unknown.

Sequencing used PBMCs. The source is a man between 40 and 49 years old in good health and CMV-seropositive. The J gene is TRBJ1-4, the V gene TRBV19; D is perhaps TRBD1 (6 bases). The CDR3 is CASRDSQRGEKLFF. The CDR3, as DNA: TGTGCCAGTAGGGACAGTCAAAGGGGTGAAAAACTGTTTTTT.